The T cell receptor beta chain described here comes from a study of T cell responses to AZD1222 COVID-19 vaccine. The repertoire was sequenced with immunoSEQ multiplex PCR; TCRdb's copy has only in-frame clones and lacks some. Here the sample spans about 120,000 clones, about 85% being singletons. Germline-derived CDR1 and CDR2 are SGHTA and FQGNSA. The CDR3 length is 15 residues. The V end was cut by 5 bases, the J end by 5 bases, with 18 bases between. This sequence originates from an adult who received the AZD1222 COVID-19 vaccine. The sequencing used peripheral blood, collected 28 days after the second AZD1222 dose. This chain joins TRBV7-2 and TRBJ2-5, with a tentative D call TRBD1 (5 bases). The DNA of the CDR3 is TGTGCCAGCAGCCGGCAGGGAAACGCATATGAGACCCAGTACTTC. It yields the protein CASSRQGNAYETQYF.